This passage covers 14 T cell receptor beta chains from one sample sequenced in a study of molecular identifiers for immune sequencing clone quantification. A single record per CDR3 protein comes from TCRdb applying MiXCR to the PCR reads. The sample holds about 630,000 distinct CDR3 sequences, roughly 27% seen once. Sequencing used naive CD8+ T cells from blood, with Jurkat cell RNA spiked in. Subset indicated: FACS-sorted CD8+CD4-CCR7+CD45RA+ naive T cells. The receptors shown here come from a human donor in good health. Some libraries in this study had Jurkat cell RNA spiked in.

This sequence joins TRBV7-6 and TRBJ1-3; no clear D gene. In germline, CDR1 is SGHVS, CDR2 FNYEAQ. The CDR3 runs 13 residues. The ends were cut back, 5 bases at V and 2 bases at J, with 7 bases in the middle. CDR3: CASSPSPGNTIYF. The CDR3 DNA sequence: TGTGCCAGCAGCCCGAGTCCTGGAAACACCATATATTTT.

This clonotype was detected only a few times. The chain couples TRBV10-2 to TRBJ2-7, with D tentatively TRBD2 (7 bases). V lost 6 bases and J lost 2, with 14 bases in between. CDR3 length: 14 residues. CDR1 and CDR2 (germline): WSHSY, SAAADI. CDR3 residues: CASRDGGPAYEQYF. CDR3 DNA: TGCGCCAGCAGGGACGGGGGGCCAGCCTACGAGCAGTACTTC.

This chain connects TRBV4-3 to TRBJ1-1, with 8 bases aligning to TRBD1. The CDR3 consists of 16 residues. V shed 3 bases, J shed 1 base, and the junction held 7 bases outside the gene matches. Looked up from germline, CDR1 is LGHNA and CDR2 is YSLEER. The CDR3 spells CASSQIQGARNTEAFF. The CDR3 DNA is TGCGCCAGCAGCCAGATCCAGGGGGCGAGGAACACTGAAGCTTTCTTT.

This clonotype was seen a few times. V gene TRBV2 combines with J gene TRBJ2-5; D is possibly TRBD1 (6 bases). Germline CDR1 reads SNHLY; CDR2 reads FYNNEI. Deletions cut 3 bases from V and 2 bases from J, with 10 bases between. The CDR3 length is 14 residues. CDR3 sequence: CASSDNQGQETQYF. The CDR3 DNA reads TGTGCCAGCAGTGATAACCAGGGGCAAGAGACCCAGTACTTC. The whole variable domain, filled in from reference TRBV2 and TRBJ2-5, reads EPEVTQTPSHQVTQMGQEVILRCVPISNHLYFYWYRQILGQKVEFLVSFYNNEISEKSEIFDDQFSVERPDGSNFTLKIRSTKLEDSAMYFCASSDNQGQETQYFGPGTRLLVL.

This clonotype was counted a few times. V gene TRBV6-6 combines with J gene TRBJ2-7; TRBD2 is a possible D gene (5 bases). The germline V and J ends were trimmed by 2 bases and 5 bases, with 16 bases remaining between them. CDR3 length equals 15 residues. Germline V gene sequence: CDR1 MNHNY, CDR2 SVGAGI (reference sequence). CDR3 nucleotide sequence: TGTGCCAGCAGTTACGGGCCAGGAGGAGCGGACGAGCAGTACTTC. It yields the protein CASSYGPGGADEQYF.

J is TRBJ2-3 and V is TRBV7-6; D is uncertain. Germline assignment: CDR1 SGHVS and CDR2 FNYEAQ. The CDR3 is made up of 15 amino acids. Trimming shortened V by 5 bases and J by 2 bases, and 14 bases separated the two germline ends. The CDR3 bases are TGTGCCAGCAGCGGGCAGAGAAGTCCCACAGATACGCAGTATTTT. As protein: CASSGQRSPTDTQYF. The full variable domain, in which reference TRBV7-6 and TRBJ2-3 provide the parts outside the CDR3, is GAGVSQSPRYKVTKRGQDVALRCDPISGHVSLYWYRQALGQGPEFLTYFNYEAQQDKSGLPNDRFSAERPEGSISTLTIQRTEQRDSAMYRCASSGQRSPTDTQYFGPGTRLTVL.

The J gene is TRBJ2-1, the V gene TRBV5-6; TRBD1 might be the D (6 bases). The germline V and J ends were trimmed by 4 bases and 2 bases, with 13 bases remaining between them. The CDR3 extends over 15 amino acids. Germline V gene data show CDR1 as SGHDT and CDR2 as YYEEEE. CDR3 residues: CASSLGAQAYNEQFF. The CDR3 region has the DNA TGTGCCAGCAGCCTGGGGGCCCAAGCCTACAATGAGCAGTTCTTC.

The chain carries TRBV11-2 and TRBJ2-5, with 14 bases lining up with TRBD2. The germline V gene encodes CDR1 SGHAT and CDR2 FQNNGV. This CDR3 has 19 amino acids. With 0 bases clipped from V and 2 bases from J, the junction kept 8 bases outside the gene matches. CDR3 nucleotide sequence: TGTGCCAGCAGCTTAGAAGGCGGGACTAGCGGGGGACCGCAAGAGACCCAGTACTTC. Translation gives CASSLEGGTSGGPQETQYF.

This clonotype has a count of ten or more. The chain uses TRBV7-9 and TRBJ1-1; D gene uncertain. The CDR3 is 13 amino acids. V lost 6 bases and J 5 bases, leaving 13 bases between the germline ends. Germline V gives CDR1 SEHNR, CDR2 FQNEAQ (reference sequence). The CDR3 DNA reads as TGTGCCAGCAGTCCGGACCCGGGGACTGAAGCTTTCTTT. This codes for CASSPDPGTEAFF.

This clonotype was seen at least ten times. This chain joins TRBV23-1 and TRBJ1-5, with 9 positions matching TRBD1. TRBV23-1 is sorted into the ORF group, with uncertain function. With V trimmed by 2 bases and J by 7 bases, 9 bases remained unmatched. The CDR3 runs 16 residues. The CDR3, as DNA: TGCGCCAGCAGTCAAGCGGGACAGGGACAACACCAGCCCCAGCATTTT. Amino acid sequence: CASSQAGQGQHQPQHF.

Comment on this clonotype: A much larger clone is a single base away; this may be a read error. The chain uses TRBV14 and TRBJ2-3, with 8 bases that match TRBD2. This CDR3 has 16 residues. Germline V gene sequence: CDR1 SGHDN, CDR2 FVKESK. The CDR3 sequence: CAGSTLAVSSTDTQYF. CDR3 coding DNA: TGTGCCGGCAGCACACTAGCGGTTTCTAGCACAGATACGCAGTATTTT.

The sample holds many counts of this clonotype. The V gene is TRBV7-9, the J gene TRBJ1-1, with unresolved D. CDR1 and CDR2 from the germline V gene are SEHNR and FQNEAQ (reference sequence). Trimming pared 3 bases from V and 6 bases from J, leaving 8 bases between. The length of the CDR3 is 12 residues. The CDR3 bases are TGTGCCAGCAGCTTTTCAGTCTCTGAAGCTTTCTTT. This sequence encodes CASSFSVSEAFF.

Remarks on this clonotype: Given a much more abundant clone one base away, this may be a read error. Here the CDR3 reads CASSLGIGADTQYF. The CDR3 coding sequence is TGTGCCAGCAGCTTAGGGATAGGCGCAGATACGCAGTATTTT. The J gene is TRBJ2-3, the V gene TRBV7-9; D remains ambiguous. CDR1 SEHNR and CDR2 FQNEAQ come from the germline V gene (reference sequence). V was clipped by 1 base and J by 4 bases, with 9 bases between them. The CDR3 sequence is 14 residues long.

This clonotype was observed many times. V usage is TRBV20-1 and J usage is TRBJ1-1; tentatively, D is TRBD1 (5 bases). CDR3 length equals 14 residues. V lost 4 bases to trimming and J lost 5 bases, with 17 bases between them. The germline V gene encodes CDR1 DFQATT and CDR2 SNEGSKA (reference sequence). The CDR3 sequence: CSATEGRVQTEAFF. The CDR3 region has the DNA TGCAGTGCTACCGAAGGCAGGGTTCAAACTGAAGCTTTCTTT.